The present T cell receptor beta chain was sequenced within a study of PD-L1 blockade in urothelial cancer. Turning to the study itself: Study patients had been treated with 0 to 3 previous chemotherapy regimens. Analysis of the blood was performed 3 weeks (second dose) and 6 weeks after treatment start. Median T cell yield from blood was about 130,000.

The V end was cut by 7 bases, the J end by 2 bases, with 16 bases between. This CDR3 region has 15 residues. Germline V gene lookup returns CDR1 SGHVS and CDR2 FQNEAQ. Overall study findings and caveats: Stronger expansion of tumor-associated clones in blood at 3 weeks distinguished durable-benefit patients.

A word on this clone: What it binds is unknown.

Time point described: pretreatment peripheral blood. Some clones are missing from TCRdb's copy, which holds only in-frame ones; the method was immunoSEQ multiplex PCR. The sample lists about 74,000 clones, roughly 90% occurring once. The TCR was taken from a man aged 70-80 years with urothelial cancer. This chain joins TRBV7-8 and TRBJ2-3, with a tentative D call TRBD1 (7 bases). The specimen was PBMCs, collected around atezolizumab (anti-PD-L1) treatment. Here the CDR3 reads CASTLDREVTDTQYF. The DNA for the CDR3 is TGTGCCAGCACCCTTGACAGGGAGGTCACAGATACGCAGTATTTT.